The present entry profiles one T cell receptor beta chain with its context. Its antigen remains unknown. The PCR was carried out with 60 Vbeta primers and 13 Jbeta primers. The protocol was immunoSEQ multiplex PCR, while the TCRdb copy is restricted to in-frame clones and leaves out a portion. The data show about 130,000 clones, with about two thirds seen just once and 2% to 3% held by the top ten. The germline V gene has CDR1 SGHVS and CDR2 FQNEAQ. The CDR3 runs to 14 residues. The V segment lost 7 bases and the J segment 1 base; nucleotides outside the gene matches: 6. The data were taken from a study of cytomegalovirus exposure and HLA in healthy donors. Points from the study as a whole: A later analysis reported that several of the most significant clusters appeared to be linked to common viral pathogens, among them Epstein-Barr virus.

The receptor was derived from a woman in her sixties in good health and CMV-seropositive. The genes are TRBV7-8 and TRBJ1-1; the match to TRBD1 covers 7 bases. The sequencing sample was made of PBMCs. The CDR3 region is CASTLGTANTEAFF. The CDR3 nucleotides read TGTGCCAGCACCTTGGGGACAGCGAACACTGAAGCTTTCTTT.